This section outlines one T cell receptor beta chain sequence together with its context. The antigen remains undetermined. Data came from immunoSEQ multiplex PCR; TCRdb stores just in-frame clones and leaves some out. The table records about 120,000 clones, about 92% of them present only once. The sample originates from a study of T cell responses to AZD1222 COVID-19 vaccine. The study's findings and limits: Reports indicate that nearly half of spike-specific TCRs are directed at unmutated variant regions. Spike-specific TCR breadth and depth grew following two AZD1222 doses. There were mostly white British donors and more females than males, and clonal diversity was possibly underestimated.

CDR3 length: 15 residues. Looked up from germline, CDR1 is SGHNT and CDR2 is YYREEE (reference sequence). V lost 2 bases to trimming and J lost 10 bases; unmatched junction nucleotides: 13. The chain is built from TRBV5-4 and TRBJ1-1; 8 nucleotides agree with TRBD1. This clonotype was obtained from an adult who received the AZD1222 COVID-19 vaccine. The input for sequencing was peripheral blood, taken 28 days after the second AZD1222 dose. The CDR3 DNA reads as TGTGCCAGCAGCTTACCGGGACAGGTTTCCCTCGGAGCTTTCTTT. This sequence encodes CASSLPGQVSLGAFF.